The T cell receptor (beta chain) described here comes from a study of radiation and T cells in renal cell carcinoma. Study conclusions and caveats: In blood, top tumor clones expanded by 2 weeks, shrinking by 4.

Germline CDR1 and CDR2: MGHRA and YSYEKL. The V gene end was trimmed by 2 bases and the J gene end by 2 bases; junction bases not matched to a gene: 2. There are 15 residues in the CDR3. This sample's time point: blood 4 weeks post-SBRT, at nephrectomy. The treatment here: 15 Gy SBRT to primary tumor, nephrectomy 4 weeks later. Nephrectomy followed 15 Gy stereotactic body radiation by 4 weeks. The patient's renal cell carcinoma had clear cell pathology. On this clone itself: The antigen is unknown.

Only in-frame clones appear in the TCRdb table, and some are missing; sequencing was by immunoSEQ multiplex PCR. This sample has about 83,000 clones, with over 65% found just once. Source: blood, taken from a patient whose treatment included radiotherapy and nephrectomy. The chain is built from TRBV4-1 and TRBJ2-2; 7 bases fit TRBD1. The sequence came from a woman aged 55-70 years with renal cell carcinoma. CDR3 in amino acids: CASSQWDSNTGELFF. The CDR3 DNA sequence: TGCGCCAGCAGCCAATGGGACAGCAACACCGGGGAGCTGTTTTTT.